Presented here are 9 T cell receptor beta chains from one specimen sequenced in a study of molecular identifiers for immune sequencing clone quantification. TCRdb recomputed calls from the PCR reads with MiXCR, one row per CDR3 protein. The table shows 400,000 to 600,000 distinct CDR3 sequences, with over 20% occurring only once. Sequenced material: naive CD8+ T cells from blood, with Jurkat cell RNA spiked in. As to subset: FACS-sorted CD8+CD4-CCR7+CD45RA+ naive T cells. These receptors came from a human donor in good health. Some libraries in this study had Jurkat cell RNA spiked in.

This clonotype has ten or more counts. The V gene is TRBV9, the J gene TRBJ2-7, with 7 bases identical to TRBD1. Unmatched junction bases numbered 3, after V lost 3 bases and J lost 3 bases. CDR1 and CDR2 (germline): SGDLS, YYNGEE. This CDR3 is 13 amino acids long. CDR3 in amino acids: CASSAGQNYEQYF. The CDR3 DNA follows: TGTGCCAGCAGCGCGGGACAGAACTACGAGCAGTACTTC. The variable domain in full, with the rest retrieved from reference TRBV9 and TRBJ2-7, is DSGVTQTPKHLITATGQRVTLRCSPRSGDLSVYWYQQSLDQGLQFLIQYYNGEERAKGNILERFSAQQFPDLHSELNLSSLELGDSALYFCASSAGQNYEQYFGPGTRLTVT.

The V call is TRBV19, the J call TRBJ2-3, with a weak D call TRBD1 (5 bases). Trimming shortened V by 1 base and J by 3 bases, and 14 bases separated the two germline ends. From germline, CDR1 is LNHDA and CDR2 SQIVND (reference sequence). This CDR3 spans 16 amino acids. This CDR3 reads CASSIVKGVVTDTQYF. CDR3 DNA: TGTGCCAGTAGTATAGTTAAAGGGGTAGTGACAGATACGCAGTATTTT. Complete variable domain (other parts from reference TRBV19 and TRBJ2-3): DGGITQSPKYLFRKEGQNVTLSCEQNLNHDAMYWYRQDPGQGLRLIYYSQIVNDFQKGDIAEGYSVSREKKESFPLTVTSAQKNPTAFYLCASSIVKGVVTDTQYFGPGTRLTVL.

This clonotype appeared many times. The chain carries TRBV28 and TRBJ2-3; D call uncertain. V was shortened by 5 bases and J by 1 base, with 10 bases between the two germline ends. The CDR3 has 14 residues. In germline, CDR1 is MDHEN, CDR2 SYDVKM. The CDR3 DNA sequence: TGTGCCAGCAGTACCACCCTACGCACAGATACGCAGTATTTT. Residues: CASSTTLRTDTQYF.

In its sample, this clonotype was seen a few times. V usage is TRBV30 and J usage is TRBJ2-7; D is possibly TRBD1 (5 bases). The germline CDR1 and CDR2 sequences are GTSNPN and SVGIG (reference sequence). The CDR3 has 11 residues. The CDR3 bases are TGTTCGACCGAAAGGGGATACGAGCAGTACTTC. This codes for CSTERGYEQYF.

This clonotype was found many times. The chain has TRBV11-2 and TRBJ2-2; perhaps TRBD2 as D (7 bases). The CDR3 length is 16 residues. The V gene lost 0 bases and the J gene lost 2 bases, with 10 bases spanning the gap. The germline gives CDR1 SGHAT, CDR2 FQNNGV. As DNA, the CDR3 is TGTGCCAGCAGCTTAGATCCGGGGGGCAACACCGGGGAGCTGTTTTTT. Its protein product is CASSLDPGGNTGELFF.

The rearrangement uses TRBV27 and TRBJ1-1; D perhaps matches TRBD1 (5 bases). This CDR3 has 14 amino acids. Deletions cut 6 bases from V and 5 bases from J, with 16 bases between. Germline values: CDR1 MNHEY, CDR2 SMNVEV (reference sequence). This chain's CDR3 is CASRGAEGWTEAFF. The DNA for the CDR3 is TGTGCCAGCAGAGGGGCAGAGGGGTGGACTGAAGCTTTCTTT.

This clonotype was counted ten times or more. The V gene is TRBV7-9, the J gene TRBJ2-3, with D unresolved. The CDR3 covers 13 residues. Germline CDR1 reads SEHNR; CDR2 reads FQNEAQ (reference sequence). V dropped 2 bases and J dropped 6 bases, with 9 bases sitting between them. The CDR3: CASSLLSEDTQYF. The DNA of the CDR3 is TGTGCCAGCAGCTTACTTTCAGAGGATACGCAGTATTTT. Supplemented by reference TRBV7-9 and TRBJ2-3, the full variable domain reads DTGVSQNPRHKITKRGQNVTFRCDPISEHNRLYWYRQTLGQGPEFLTYFQNEAQLEKSRLLSDRFSAERPKGSFSTLEIQRTEQGDSAMYLCASSLLSEDTQYFGPGTRLTVL.

There are many counts of this clonotype. The genes are TRBV27 and TRBJ2-7; 8 bases match TRBD2. CDR3 length equals 13 residues. V lost 4 bases and J lost 3; bases outside the gene matches: 2. Germline assignment: CDR1 MNHEY and CDR2 SMNVEV (reference sequence). The CDR3 is CASSWSGSYEQYF. The CDR3 DNA is TGTGCCAGCAGTTGGAGCGGGAGCTACGAGCAGTACTTC.

This clonotype occurred a few times. The rearrangement links TRBV2 to TRBJ2-1; TRBD2 matches at 11 bases. CDR1 and CDR2 (germline): SNHLY, FYNNEI. Trimming at V came to 1 base and at J to 10 bases, leaving 15 bases not matched to a gene. The CDR3 loop spans 18 amino acids. Written as DNA, the CDR3 is TGTGCCAGCAGTGAAGGGATAGCGGGGGGGCCACCTCATGGCGAGCAGTTCTTC. It codes for CASSEGIAGGPPHGEQFF.